Listed below are T cell receptor beta chains from one sample, sequenced in a study of blood T cell repertoires in COVID-19. TCRdb keeps only in-frame clones here, not all; method: immunoSEQ multiplex PCR. The table records about 79,000 clones, roughly 91% of them present only once. The sequencing sample was made of peripheral blood. The receptors here all came from a man in his sixties or seventies with active or convalescent COVID-19. CDR3s include the opening cysteine and the closing phenylalanine or tryptophan. Fields, in order: clone size, D gene, CDR3 length, J gene, V gene, CDR3 protein, CDR3 DNA. D genes are given only for firm matches. Some rows have no size entry. The others give once, few or many, or a class for an expanded clone.

>-|-|11|TRBJ2-3|TRBV20-1
CSPGLTDTQYF
TGCTCCCCGGGACTCACAGATACGCAGTATTTT
>-|-|15|TRBJ2-3|TRBV19
CASSMGDLITDTQYF
TGTGCCAGTAGTATGGGGGACTTGATCACAGATACGCAGTATTTT
>-|TRBD1|13|TRBJ1-1|TRBV30
CAWARQGGTEAFF
TGTGCCTGGGCCCGACAGGGTGGGACTGAAGCTTTCTTT
>-|TRBD1|14|TRBJ2-7|TRBV9
CASSVGQGAYEQYF
TGTGCCAGCAGCGTAGGACAGGGCGCCTACGAGCAGTACTTC
>-|TRBD2|16|TRBJ2-5|TRBV4-2
CASSQAQSSGSETQYF
TGTGCCAGCAGCCAAGCACAGTCTAGCGGGAGTGAGACCCAGTACTTC
>-|TRBD1|14|TRBJ1-6|TRBV27
CASSLRDRLTPLHF
TGTGCCAGCAGTCTCCGGGACAGGCTTACACCCCTCCACTTT
>-|-|14|TRBJ1-1|TRBV30
CAWMFTGSNTEAFF
TGTGCCTGGATGTTCACAGGGTCGAACACTGAAGCTTTCTTT
>-|-|14|TRBJ2-7|TRBV18
CASSPGRVPYEQYF
TGTGCCAGCTCACCAGGCAGGGTTCCCTACGAGCAGTACTTC
>-|-|12|TRBJ1-1|TRBV28
CASSLQNTEAFF
TGTGCCAGCAGTTTACAAAACACTGAAGCTTTCTTT
>-|TRBD2|15|TRBJ2-3|TRBV2
CASSTSGRAVDTQYF
TGTGCCAGCAGCACTAGCGGGAGGGCCGTAGATACGCAGTATTTT
>once|TRBD1|14|TRBJ1-1|TRBV5-5
CASSSPGGNTEAFF
TGTGCCAGCAGTTCTCCAGGGGGAAACACTGAAGCTTTCTTT
>-|TRBD2|17|TRBJ2-2|TRBV4-3
CASSQGSRTSGTGELFF
TGCGCCAGCAGCCAAGGCTCTAGGACTAGCGGCACCGGGGAGCTGTTTTTT
>-|-|14|TRBJ1-5|TRBV15
CATSSRQDNQPQHF
TGTGCCACCAGCTCTCGACAGGATAATCAGCCCCAGCATTTT
>-|-|13|TRBJ2-3|TRBV4-3
CASSQDNADTQYF
TGCGCCAGCAGCCAAGATAATGCAGATACGCAGTATTTT
>-|TRBD1|13|TRBJ2-1|TRBV15
CATSETGTGRQFF
TGTGCCACCAGCGAAACCGGGACAGGGCGACAGTTCTTC
>-|-|13|TRBJ2-3|TRBV18
CASSPPSGDTQYF
TGTGCCAGCTCACCACCCTCAGGGGATACGCAGTATTTT
>once|-|12|TRBJ2-5|TRBV24-1
CATSDLGRDLYF
TGTGCCACCAGTGATTTGGGCCGGGACTTATACTTC
>-|TRBD2|17|TRBJ2-4|TRBV5-1
CASSPTPRTSGRDIQYF
TGCGCCAGCAGCCCAACGCCTCGGACTAGCGGGAGGGACATTCAGTACTTC
>few|-|11|TRBJ2-7|TRBV28
CASSRRYEQYF
TGTGCCAGCAGTCGGAGGTACGAGCAGTACTTC
>-|-|15|TRBJ2-3|TRBV28
CASTPTSYDLDTQYF
TGTGCCAGTACGCCGACAAGTTATGATCTGGATACGCAGTATTTT
>-|TRBD2|15|TRBJ2-1|TRBV10-3
CAISGGSGTYNEQFF
TGTGCCATCAGTGGAGGTAGCGGGACTTACAATGAGCAGTTCTTC
>-|-|14|TRBJ2-3|TRBV7-9
CASSTHLRADTQYF
TGTGCCAGCAGCACCCACCTCAGGGCAGATACGCAGTATTTT
>-|-|15|TRBJ1-6|TRBV2
CASDGRRDTNSPLHF
TGTGCCAGCGACGGCCGCCGGGACACGAATTCACCCCTCCACTTT
>-|-|10|TRBJ1-1|TRBV20-1
CEGRNTEAFF
TGCGAAGGGAGGAACACTGAAGCTTTCTTT
>-|-|14|TRBJ1-5|TRBV3-1/TRBV3-2
CASSRPGENQPQHF
TGTGCCAGCAGCCGCCCGGGAGAGAATCAGCCCCAGCATTTT
>-|TRBD1|14|TRBJ2-3|TRBV30
CAWSVDRVTDTQYF
TGTGCCTGGAGTGTAGACAGGGTTACAGATACGCAGTATTTT
>-|TRBD1|13|TRBJ1-2|TRBV30
CAWSGGTGGGYTF
TGTGCCTGGAGTGGAGGGACAGGTGGGGGCTACACCTTC
>-|TRBD1|14|TRBJ2-2|TRBV2
CASRSQGAQGELFF
TGTGCCAGCAGGTCACAGGGGGCGCAGGGGGAGCTGTTTTTT
>-|-|16|TRBJ1-4|TRBV5-1
CASSLGGGGAGEKLFF
TGCGCCAGCAGCTTGGGCGGCGGGGGCGCGGGTGAAAAACTGTTTTTT
>-|-|14|TRBJ1-2|TRBV11-2
CASIRLGVCYGYTF
TGTGCCAGCATCCGTCTAGGGGTTTGCTATGGCTACACCTTC
>-|-|12|TRBJ2-1|TRBV7-8
CASSLVLSEQFF
TGTGCCAGCAGCTTAGTACTTTCTGAGCAGTTCTTC
>-|-|15|TRBJ1-2|TRBV4-1
CASSQEGTRADGYTF
TGCGCCAGCAGCCAAGAAGGGACACGGGCAGATGGCTACACCTTC
>once|TRBD2|15|TRBJ2-7|TRBV6-2/TRBV6-3
CASSYSASGSLEQYF
TGTGCCAGCAGTTACTCGGCTAGCGGGAGTCTCGAGCAGTACTTC
>-|-|13|TRBJ1-2|TRBV28
CASSLTGNYGYTF
TGTGCCAGCAGTCTCACAGGGAATTATGGCTACACCTTC
>-|-|17|TRBJ1-1|TRBV4-1
CASSSPQGSFMNTEAFF
TGCGCCAGCAGCAGCCCGCAGGGGTCGTTCATGAACACTGAAGCTTTCTTT
>-|TRBD1|16|TRBJ2-5|TRBV5-1
CASSGKGQGAGETQYF
TGCGCCAGCAGCGGAAAGGGACAGGGGGCCGGAGAGACCCAGTACTTC
>-|TRBD1|12|TRBJ2-7|TRBV6-2/TRBV6-3
CASSLGGGEQYF
TGTGCCAGCAGCTTAGGGGGCGGGGAGCAGTACTTC
>-|-|16|TRBJ1-4|TRBV5-1
CASSLSARSTNEKLFF
TGCGCCAGCAGCTTGTCAGCCAGGTCAACTAATGAAAAACTGTTTTTT
>few|-|10|TRBJ1-5|TRBV28
CASKDRAQHF
TGTGCCAGCAAAGATCGGGCCCAGCATTTT
>-|-|12|TRBJ1-5|TRBV29-1
CSAGGGGQPQHF
TGCAGCGCGGGGGGGGGAGGACAGCCCCAGCATTTT
>-|TRBD2|14|TRBJ2-3|TRBV29-1
CSVEDRLAWDTQYF
TGCAGCGTTGAAGATCGACTAGCGTGGGATACGCAGTATTTT
>-|TRBD1|13|TRBJ1-1|TRBV5-1
CASSFTGGTEAFF
TGCGCCAGCAGCTTCACAGGGGGCACTGAAGCTTTCTTT